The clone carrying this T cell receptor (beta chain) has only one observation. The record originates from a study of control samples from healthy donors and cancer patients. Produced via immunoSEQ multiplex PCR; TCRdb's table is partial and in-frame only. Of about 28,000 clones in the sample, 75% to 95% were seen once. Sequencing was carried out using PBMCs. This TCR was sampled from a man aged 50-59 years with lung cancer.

CDR3 coding DNA: TGTGCCAGCAGTGCCTACGACGAGCAGTACTTC. Translating it yields CASSAYDEQYF. The chain joins TRBV2 to TRBJ2-7, with D unresolved. Trimming stripped 4 bases from V and 5 bases from J, with 6 bases between. Germline V lookup: CDR1 SNHLY, CDR2 FYNNEI. This CDR3 contains 11 residues.